This is a list of T cell receptor beta chains from one sample in a study of blood T cells in healthy people across ages. TCRdb reprocessed the 5' RACE reads with MiXCR, giving one entry per CDR3 protein. The sample has about 1.4 million distinct CDR3 sequences, approximately 59% seen once; the top ten hold 6.7%. The sequencing input was blood. Receptors originate from a man between 18 and 35 years old in good health. CDR3s include the opening cysteine and the closing phenylalanine or tryptophan. D genes are given only for firm matches. Some rows mark clone size as missing; the rest say once, few, many or name a class of expanded clone.

- | - | TRBJ2-5 | TRBV7-2 | CASSQSTSPQETQYF | TGTGCCAGCAGCCAGTCGACATCCCCCCAAGAGACCCAGTACTTC
- | - | TRBJ2-7 | TRBV5-1 | CASSFKGGVYEQYF | TGCGCCAGCAGCTTCAAAGGGGGGGTTTACGAGCAGTACTTC
few | - | TRBJ2-7 | TRBV4-3 | CASSDTGHPYEQYF | TGCGCCAGCAGCGACACGGGACACCCTTACGAGCAGTACTTC
- | - | TRBJ1-5 | TRBV19 | CASNPATGINQPQHF | TGTGCCAGTAACCCGGCCACAGGGATCAATCAGCCCCAGCATTTT
- | TRBD2 | TRBJ2-3 | TRBV29-1 | CSVAAGGPFSTDTQYF | TGCAGCGTTGCGGCGGGAGGACCGTTTAGCACAGATACGCAGTATTTT
- | TRBD1 | TRBJ2-1 | TRBV11-2 | CASSPQGQGPSFF | TGTGCCAGCAGCCCACAAGGACAGGGGCCCTCGTTCTTC
once | - | TRBJ2-6 | TRBV29-1 | CSALVSGANVLTF | TGCAGCGCCCTGGTGTCTGGGGCCAACGTCCTGACTTTC
- | TRBD1 | TRBJ1-2 | TRBV4-1 | CASRTVDRDGYTF | TGCGCCAGCAGAACCGTGGACAGGGATGGCTACACCTTC
- | TRBD2 | TRBJ2-7 | TRBV18 | CASSLTSSGPYEQYF | TGTGCCAGCTCTCTCACTAGTAGCGGGCCCTACGAGCAGTACTTC
- | TRBD1 | TRBJ2-7 | TRBV10-3 | CAISEKDGTGGDEQYF | TGTGCCATCAGTGAGAAGGATGGGACAGGGGGCGACGAGCAGTACTTC
few | TRBD1 | TRBJ2-1 | TRBV4-1 | CASSQADRVWFEQFF | TGCGCCAGCAGCCAAGCAGACAGGGTATGGTTTGAGCAGTTCTTC
once | TRBD1 | TRBJ2-3 | TRBV20-1 | CSARWDRHTDTQYF | TGCAGTGCTAGATGGGACAGGCACACAGATACGCAGTATTTT
- | - | TRBJ1-1 | TRBV4-1 | CASSRSANRNTEAFF | TGCGCCAGCAGCCGAAGTGCGAACCGGAACACTGAAGCTTTCTTT
- | TRBD1 | TRBJ2-1 | TRBV7-2 | CASSTNTGTGYNEQFF | TGTGCCAGCAGCACCAATACCGGGACAGGGTACAATGAGCAGTTCTTC
- | - | TRBJ1-3 | TRBV3-1 | CASSQASAGNTIYF | TGTGCCAGCAGCCAAGCGTCAGCTGGAAACACCATATATTTT
- | TRBD1 | TRBJ2-7 | TRBV20-1 | CSARDYVGTGPLYEQYF | TGCAGTGCTAGAGATTATGTGGGGACAGGACCACTCTACGAGCAGTACTTC
- | - | TRBJ2-7 | TRBV4-2 | CASSLSLAETDEQYF | TGTGCCAGCAGCCTGAGCCTAGCTGAGACGGACGAGCAGTACTTC
- | - | TRBJ2-1 | TRBV5-1 | CASSLEGTSVEAEQFF | TGCGCCAGTAGCTTGGAGGGGACCTCGGTAGAGGCTGAGCAGTTCTTC
- | TRBD2 | TRBJ2-2 | TRBV7-9 | CASRRTSGVGNTGELFF | TGTGCCAGTCGACGGACTAGCGGGGTGGGAAACACCGGGGAGCTGTTTTTT
- | TRBD1 | TRBJ1-2 | TRBV5-6 | CASRGPGQEYGYTF | TGTGCCAGCAGGGGTCCGGGACAGGAGTATGGCTACACCTTC
- | - | TRBJ2-3 | TRBV5-1 | CASSGRTRGTDTQYF | TGCGCCAGCAGCGGTAGGACCAGGGGCACAGATACGCAGTATTTT
- | - | TRBJ1-2 | TRBV7-6 | CASSLGGVGYTF | TGTGCCAGCAGTTTAGGGGGGGTTGGCTACACCTTC
- | - | TRBJ2-7 | TRBV6-5 | CASTDPGDSYEQYF | TGTGCCAGCACCGACCCAGGGGACTCCTACGAGCAGTACTTC
- | - | TRBJ2-6 | TRBV4-2 | CASSQDFRTFRVLTF | TGTGCCAGCAGCCAAGACTTTAGGACGTTTCGCGTCCTGACTTTC
- | - | TRBJ2-5 | TRBV21-1 | CASSNIASTGGLYF | TGTGCCAGCAGCAATATCGCCTCCACGGGGGGCCTGTACTTC
- | TRBD1 | TRBJ2-7 | TRBV6-2/TRBV6-3 | CASSDPGTGAYEQYF | TGTGCCAGCAGTGATCCCGGGACAGGGGCCTACGAGCAGTACTTC
few | - | TRBJ1-2 | TRBV5-1 | CASSSRFLGGYTF | TGCGCCAGCAGCTCCCGCTTCCTAGGTGGCTACACCTTC
- | - | TRBJ2-7 | TRBV5-1 | CASSLAGLPSYSYEQYF | TGCGCCAGCAGCTTGGCAGGGCTACCCTCCTACTCCTACGAGCAGTACTTC